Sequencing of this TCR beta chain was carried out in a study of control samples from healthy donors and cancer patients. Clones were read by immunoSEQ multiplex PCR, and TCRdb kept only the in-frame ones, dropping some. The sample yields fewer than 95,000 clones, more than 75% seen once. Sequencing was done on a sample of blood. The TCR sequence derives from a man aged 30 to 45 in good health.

In DNA, the CDR3 is TGTGCCACCGCACCGAGCTCCTATAATTCACCCCTCCACTTT. As protein: CATAPSSYNSPLHF. The J gene is TRBJ1-6, the V gene TRBV2; D gene ambiguous. The CDR3 sequence is 14 residues long. Trimming left V 10 bases short and J 0 bases short, with 10 bases between. Germline CDR1 is SNHLY and CDR2 is FYNNEI.